This TCR beta chain was obtained from a study of Graves' ophthalmopathy and Graves' hyperthyroidism. Across the study: Researchers obtained peripheral blood at initial diagnosis, before any treatment had begun.

Study-wide points: The model's prediction of ophthalmopathy progression had 70.59% sensitivity and around 72% specificity.

Investigators amplified TCR beta CDR3 regions from RNA transcripts. Second-round multiplex PCR followed a first-round RT-PCR using HTBI primers. TCRdb processed the multiplex PCR reads anew with MiXCR; each CDR3 protein has one entry. The data hold some 360,000 distinct CDR3 sequences, with roughly 17% observed a single time. Remarks on this clonotype: Its antigen remains unknown. A much larger clone lies one base from this, so it may be a read error.

The CDR3 has 14 residues. Trimming took off 5 bases at V and 3 bases at J, with 9 bases between the two ends. Germline V gene data show CDR1 as KGHDR and CDR2 as SFDVKD. A volume of 8 to 10 ml of fresh peripheral blood supplied the PBMCs. The genes are TRBV24-1 and TRBJ2-2; D might be TRBD1 (6 bases). The TCR comes from an adult woman with stable Graves' hyperthyroidism. The specimen was peripheral blood. CDR3 residues: CATSGTVDTGELFF. The CDR3 DNA is TGTGCCACCAGTGGGACAGTGGACACCGGGGAGCTGTTTTTT.